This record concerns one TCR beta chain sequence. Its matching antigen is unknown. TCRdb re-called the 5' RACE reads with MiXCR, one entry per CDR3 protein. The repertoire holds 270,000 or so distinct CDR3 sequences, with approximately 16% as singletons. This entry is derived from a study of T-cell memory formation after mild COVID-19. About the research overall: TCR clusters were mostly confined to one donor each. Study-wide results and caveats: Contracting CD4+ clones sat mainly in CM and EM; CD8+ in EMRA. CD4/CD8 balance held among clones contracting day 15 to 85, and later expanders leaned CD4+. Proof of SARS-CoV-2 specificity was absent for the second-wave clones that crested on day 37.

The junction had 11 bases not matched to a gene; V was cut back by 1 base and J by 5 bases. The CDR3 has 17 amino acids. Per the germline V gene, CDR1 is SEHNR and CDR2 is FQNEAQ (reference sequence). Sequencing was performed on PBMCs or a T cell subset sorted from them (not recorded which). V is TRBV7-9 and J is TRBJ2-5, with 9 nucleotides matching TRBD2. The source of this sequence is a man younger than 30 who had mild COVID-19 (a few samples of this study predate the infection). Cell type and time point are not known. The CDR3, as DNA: TGTGCCAGCAGCTTAGATAGCGGGGGCGCTTACGGGGAGACCCAGTACTTC. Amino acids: CASSLDSGGAYGETQYF.